Shown below are 10 T cell receptor beta chains from a single sample sequenced in a study of shared clonotypes between healthy human individuals. Naive CD8 cells were CD45RO-negative, positively selected for CCR7, excluding terminally differentiated effector memory CD45RA+ cells. Clones were sequenced by immunoSEQ multiplex PCR, and TCRdb holds only the in-frame ones, with some missing. The sample holds about 820,000 clones, 80% to 95% seen once. Material: naive CD8+ T cells sorted from blood. The receptor source for this set is a young man in good health.

The rearrangement joins TRBV5-4 to TRBJ2-5; the D gene is possibly TRBD1 (7 bases). The CDR3 runs 13 residues. Trimming took 9 bases from V and 3 from J, leaving 15 bases between them. Germline V gene lookup returns CDR1 SGHNT and CDR2 YYREEE (reference sequence). The CDR3: CANRQGGEETQYF. CDR3 bases: TGTGCCAACCGACAGGGCGGGGAAGAGACCCAGTACTTC.

Details on this clone: Other nucleotide sequences in the sample specify the same CDR3. This chain links TRBV5-4 with TRBJ2-7, with no clear D. V shed 2 bases and J shed 0 bases, with 6 bases lying between them. CDR3 size: 13 residues. The germline V gene has CDR1 SGHNT and CDR2 YYREEE (reference sequence). The CDR3 region has the DNA TGTGCCAGCAGCTTTTCGGGCTCCTACGAGCAGTACTTC. Translation: CASSFSGSYEQYF. Drawing the rest from reference TRBV5-4 and TRBJ2-7, the complete variable domain is ETGVTQSPTHLIKTRGQQVTLRCSSQSGHNTVSWYQQALGQGPQFIFQYYREEENGRGNFPPRFSGLQFPNYSSELNVNALELDDSALYLCASSFSGSYEQYFGPGTRLTVT.

The V call is TRBV15, the J call TRBJ1-4; tentative D call: TRBD1 (6 bases). CDR1 LNHNV and CDR2 YYDKDF come from the germline V gene (reference sequence). CDR3 size: 14 residues. The V end lost 1 base, the J end lost 8 bases, and 11 bases lay between the germline ends. The CDR3 nucleotides read TGTGCCACCAGCAGAGGACAGGTCAACGAAAAACTGTTTTTT. Its protein is CATSRGQVNEKLFF.

V gene TRBV27 combines with J gene TRBJ2-7, with 8 bases identical to TRBD1. Germline V gene lookup returns CDR1 MNHEY and CDR2 SMNVEV (reference sequence). This CDR3 is 13 amino acids long. After removal of 5 bases from V and 3 bases from J, the junction contained 3 bases not matched to a gene. CDR3 sequence: CASSIGQGYEQYF. CDR3 coding DNA: TGTGCCAGCAGTATTGGACAGGGCTACGAGCAGTACTTC.

The chain carries TRBV18 and TRBJ2-7; 7 bases are shared with TRBD2. Germline CDR1 and CDR2: KGHSH and LQKENI. The V segment lost 5 bases and the J segment 4 bases; nucleotides outside the gene matches: 11. The CDR3 has 15 residues. For the CDR3, the DNA is TGTGCCAGCTCAGTTGGACTAGTACGGTCTTACGAGCAGTACTTC. The encoded protein is CASSVGLVRSYEQYF.

The chain employs TRBV13 and TRBJ2-7; 8 bases are shared with TRBD1. J gave up 3 bases and V 5 bases, and 6 bases lay outside the gene matches. This CDR3 is 14 amino acids long. Germline-derived CDR1 and CDR2 are PRHDT and FYEKMQ (reference sequence). The CDR3 spells CASSPRTGNYEQYF. In DNA, the CDR3 is TGTGCCAGCAGCCCGCGGACAGGGAACTACGAGCAGTACTTC.

The chain has TRBV11-2 and TRBJ1-1; TRBD1 agrees at 10 bases. The CDR3 loop spans 15 amino acids. Germline CDR1 and CDR2: SGHAT and FQNNGV. V was pared by 3 bases and J by 2 bases, with 3 bases of the junction left unmatched. The CDR3: CASSLGQGQNTEAFF. As DNA, the CDR3 is TGTGCCAGCAGCTTGGGACAGGGGCAAAACACTGAAGCTTTCTTT.

This clone showed up just once. The rearrangement uses TRBV28 and TRBJ2-5; perhaps TRBD2 as D (6 bases). The CDR3 totals 15 residues. V was clipped by 2 bases and J by 1 base, with 11 bases between them. The germline gives CDR1 MDHEN, CDR2 SYDVKM. The chain's CDR3 is CASSLQIAAQETQYF. The CDR3 coding sequence is TGTGCCAGCAGTTTACAAATAGCGGCCCAAGAGACCCAGTACTTC.

V is TRBV14 and J is TRBJ1-2; no clear D. V was cut by 2 bases and J by 4 bases, with 17 bases left in between. The CDR3 loop spans 16 amino acids. The germline V gene encodes CDR1 SGHDN and CDR2 FVKESK. The chain's CDR3 is CASSQIPGTMGYGYTF. DNA of the CDR3: TGTGCCAGCAGCCAAATTCCAGGCACCATGGGCTATGGCTACACCTTC. The entire variable domain, with the rest obtained from reference TRBV14 and TRBJ1-2, is as follows: EAGVTQFPSHSVIEKGQTVTLRCDPISGHDNLYWYRRVMGKEIKFLLHFVKESKQDESGMPNNRFLAERTGGTYSTLKVQPAELEDSGVYFCASSQIPGTMGYGYTFGSGTRLTVV.

V usage is TRBV2 and J usage is TRBJ2-7; 16 nucleotides line up with TRBD2. In germline, CDR1 is SNHLY, CDR2 FYNNEI. This CDR3 is built from 15 residues. After removal of 5 bases from V and 7 bases from J, the junction contained 5 bases not matched to a gene. The CDR3: CASSPGTSGRDEQYF. The CDR3 DNA is TGTGCCAGCAGTCCCGGGACTAGCGGGAGGGATGAGCAGTACTTC.